The TCR beta chain described here comes from a study of control samples from healthy donors and cancer patients. The assay was immunoSEQ multiplex PCR, and TCRdb's table has in-frame clones only and misses some. The sample shows 110,000 to 150,000 clones, roughly nine tenths of them seen only once. This clone has just one count. Trimming left V 0 bases short and J 7 bases short, with 13 bases between. The V gene's germline CDR1 is SGDLS and CDR2 YYNGEE. The CDR3 loop spans 14 amino acids. The sequenced sample was blood. The source of this sequence is a woman younger than 45 in good health. The genes are TRBV9 and TRBJ1-1; D is undetermined. CDR3 bases: TGTGCCAGCAGCGTAGGGAGGCAGGACGTTGAAGCTTTCTTT. Residues: CASSVGRQDVEAFF.